A selection of T cell receptor beta chains follows, all from one sample in a study of blood T cells in healthy people across ages. TCRdb processed the 5' RACE reads anew with MiXCR; each CDR3 protein has one entry. Among approximately 780,000 distinct CDR3 sequences listed, 25% to 30% were seen once. These data were also reused for a study on T cells of mothers and their children.

The sequenced material came from blood. These receptors were taken from a boy younger than 18 in good health. The CDR3 runs from the conserved cysteine through the conserved F or W. The D gene is left open where the match is weak. Clone size is given for some rows only: seen once, a few or many times, or a class if the clone is expanded.

D: -; V: TRBV29-1; J: TRBJ1-1; size: -; DNA: TGCAGCGTTGATACGTTGGGGGATCAGGGCACTGAAGCTTTCTTT; CDR3: CSVDTLGDQGTEAFF
D: -; V: TRBV9; J: TRBJ2-1; size: -; DNA: TGTGCCAGCAGCGTAGAAATTAGCTCCTACAATGAGCAGTTCTTC; CDR3: CASSVEISSYNEQFF
D: TRBD1; V: TRBV7-8; J: TRBJ2-3; size: once; DNA: TGTGCCAGCAGCTTCAGGGGGCTCTTAGATACGCAGTATTTT; CDR3: CASSFRGLLDTQYF
D: TRBD2; V: TRBV6-5; J: TRBJ2-7; size: few; DNA: TGTGCCAGCAGTTACTCCTTTACTAGCGGGGGGCCCGTCTACGAGCAGTACTTC; CDR3: CASSYSFTSGGPVYEQYF
D: -; V: TRBV12-3/TRBV12-4; J: TRBJ2-3; size: many; DNA: TGTGCCAGCAGTTCTCAAAGGGATACGCAGTATTTT; CDR3: CASSSQRDTQYF
D: -; V: TRBV6-1; J: TRBJ1-5; size: -; DNA: TGTGCCAGCATTCCTCCAGGTCTCCAGCCCCAGCATTTT; CDR3: CASIPPGLQPQHF
D: -; V: TRBV5-1; J: TRBJ2-2; size: few; DNA: TGCGCCAGCAGCCTTCAGGTCGGCACCGGGGAGCTGTTTTTT; CDR3: CASSLQVGTGELFF
D: -; V: TRBV5-1; J: TRBJ1-2; size: -; DNA: TGCGCCAGCAGCCTGGATAAAGTAGGTGGCTACACCTTC; CDR3: CASSLDKVGGYTF
D: TRBD1; V: TRBV29-1; J: TRBJ2-5; size: many; DNA: TGCAGCGTTGAACAGGGGGCCGGAGAGACCCAGTACTTC; CDR3: CSVEQGAGETQYF
D: -; V: TRBV6-6; J: TRBJ2-1; size: few; DNA: TGTGCCAGCAGTTACGATCGACAGTACAATGAGCAGTTCTTC; CDR3: CASSYDRQYNEQFF
D: -; V: TRBV27; J: TRBJ2-4; size: -; DNA: TGTGCCAGCAGTTCCAGGGGCGTCTTTGTTTCGGCCAAAAACATTCAGTACTTC; CDR3: CASSSRGVFVSAKNIQYF
D: -; V: TRBV12-3/TRBV12-4; J: TRBJ2-7; size: few; DNA: TGTGCCACCTCTCAGGGAGACTACGAGCAGTACTTC; CDR3: CATSQGDYEQYF
D: -; V: TRBV5-1; J: TRBJ2-7; size: -; DNA: TGCGCCAGCAGACAACTGGGGTCGTACGAGCAGTACTTC; CDR3: CASRQLGSYEQYF
D: -; V: TRBV12-5; J: TRBJ2-4; size: -; DNA: TGTGCTAGTGGTTTTGATCTAGCCAAAAACATTCAGTACTTC; CDR3: CASGFDLAKNIQYF
D: -; V: TRBV7-9; J: TRBJ2-7; size: -; DNA: TGTGCCAGCAGCTCGGGACTTACCATGGCCTACGAGCAGTACTTC; CDR3: CASSSGLTMAYEQYF
D: -; V: TRBV28; J: TRBJ2-7; size: -; DNA: TGTGCCAGCAGTGGCCTAAGGACACTCCTCTACGAGCAGTACTTC; CDR3: CASSGLRTLLYEQYF
D: -; V: TRBV5-5; J: TRBJ2-5; size: -; DNA: TGTGCCAGCAGCTTGGCGGCGAGGGAGGCAGAGACCCAGTACTTC; CDR3: CASSLAAREAETQYF
D: -; V: TRBV20-1; J: TRBJ2-3; size: few; DNA: TGCAGTGCCCTATTGGCGGTTGGGAAGTCCACAGATACGCAGTATTTT; CDR3: CSALLAVGKSTDTQYF
D: -; V: TRBV5-5; J: TRBJ2-7; size: few; DNA: TGTGCCAGCAGTTTGACAGAAGCCTACGAGCAGTACTTC; CDR3: CASSLTEAYEQYF
D: -; V: TRBV6-1; J: TRBJ2-7; size: -; DNA: TGTGCCAGCAGTCCCCGGGACACACCCTACGAGCAGTACTTC; CDR3: CASSPRDTPYEQYF
D: -; V: TRBV12-3/TRBV12-4; J: TRBJ1-2; size: -; DNA: TGTGCCAGCAGCCTCCTGGGGGAGGAACATGGCTACGCCTTC; CDR3: CASSLLGEEHGYAF
D: -; V: TRBV29-1; J: TRBJ2-1; size: -; DNA: TGCAGCGGAACATGGGAAAAGGAGGTGGATGAGCAGTTCTTC; CDR3: CSGTWEKEVDEQFF
D: -; V: TRBV20-1; J: TRBJ2-7; size: -; DNA: TGCAGTGCTTCGCTAGCGCCCCGGAGCTACGAGCAGTACTTC; CDR3: CSASLAPRSYEQYF
D: TRBD2; V: TRBV20-1; J: TRBJ2-5; size: -; DNA: TGCAGTGCTAGAGCCCTAGCGGGAGGCCAAGAGACCCAGTACTTC; CDR3: CSARALAGGQETQYF
D: -; V: TRBV24-1; J: TRBJ1-1; size: few; DNA: TGTGCCACCTCGGACGCCACTGAAGCTTTCTTT; CDR3: CATSDATEAFF
D: TRBD1; V: TRBV3-1; J: TRBJ2-3; size: few; DNA: TGTGCCAGCAGCCAAGAGGGACAGGGAGGCACAGATACGCAGTATTTT; CDR3: CASSQEGQGGTDTQYF
D: -; V: TRBV7-9; J: TRBJ2-2; size: few; DNA: TGTGCCAGCAGCCACCCCGGACAGACCGGGGAGCTGTTTTTT; CDR3: CASSHPGQTGELFF
D: TRBD2; V: TRBV12-3/TRBV12-4; J: TRBJ2-1; size: many; DNA: TGTGCCAGCAATGTGGGGACTAGCGGGGCAGGGGAGCAGTTCTTC; CDR3: CASNVGTSGAGEQFF
D: TRBD1; V: TRBV7-8; J: TRBJ2-1; size: few; DNA: TGTGCCAGCAGCTTGGGCGGGACAGGGGGCTCCTACAATGAGCAGTTCTTC; CDR3: CASSLGGTGGSYNEQFF
D: -; V: TRBV29-1; J: TRBJ2-7; size: many; DNA: TGCAGCGTTGTTCACGCCTTCTCCTACGAGCAGTACTTC; CDR3: CSVVHAFSYEQYF
D: TRBD1; V: TRBV6-1; J: TRBJ2-4; size: few; DNA: TGTGCCAGCAGACGAGGGACAGTAAACATTCAGTACTTC; CDR3: CASRRGTVNIQYF
D: -; V: TRBV5-1; J: TRBJ1-5; size: few; DNA: TGCGCCAGCAGCTTGGCCGACCCTAGCAATCAGCCCCAGCATTTT; CDR3: CASSLADPSNQPQHF
D: -; V: TRBV4-1; J: TRBJ2-1; size: few; DNA: TGCGCCAGCAGCCAAGAATCGACGAATGAGCAGTTCTTC; CDR3: CASSQESTNEQFF
D: -; V: TRBV3-1; J: TRBJ1-2; size: many; DNA: TGTGCCAGCAGCCAAGGACACTCTGGCTACACCTTC; CDR3: CASSQGHSGYTF
D: -; V: TRBV6-5; J: TRBJ1-4; size: -; DNA: TGTGCCAGCAGTTACTCGAGAGGGGGGCTCGGCGAAAAACTGTTTTTT; CDR3: CASSYSRGGLGEKLFF
D: -; V: TRBV27; J: TRBJ2-3; size: -; DNA: TGTGCCAGCAGTTTACAGGTATCGAGGGCGACAGATACGCAGTATTTT; CDR3: CASSLQVSRATDTQYF
D: -; V: TRBV6-1; J: TRBJ2-7; size: once; DNA: TGTGCCAGCAGACCGGGGTTCTGGGCTAGAGGACTACTAAGGGGCTACGAGCAGTACTTC; CDR3: CASRPGFWARGLLRGYEQYF